The sequence of this T cell receptor (beta chain) was determined in a study of shared clonotypes between healthy human individuals (dated by TCRdb to the early 2020s). With respect to the entire study: A couple of women and a few men aged 18 to 49 years were included in the cohort. The study deeply sequenced blood TCR repertoires of several healthy adults to estimate repertoire size and the extent of clonotype sharing between individuals. To increase sequencing depth and limit assay-specific biases, TCR repertoire library preparation and sequencing were carried out by different laboratories using diverse techniques. Leukapheresis yielded between about 0.94 and 8.9 billion PBMCs per donor. For each donor, CD4 naive and CD4 memory were each given three plates, CD8 naive was given two plates, and CD8 memory was given one plate.

Results and caveats for the whole study, not just this receptor: Estimated clonotype richness was generally larger for naive than for memory subsets. Across a few donors, approximately 5% of naive CD4, roughly 3.8% of naive CD8, around 2.1% of memory CD4, and 0.3% to 0.45% of memory CD8 clonotypes were shared. Higher generation probabilities were observed for clonotypes shared by all four sorted-subset donors than for non-shared clonotypes. The small number of donors limited the genetic and exposure-history diversity represented. Sampling was limited to blood, and TCR repertoires in tissue likely differ from TCR repertoires in blood. Based on pairwise subsampling, the degree of clonotype sharing among donors was expected to be affected by sequencing depth. Incomplete sequencing was indicated by rarefaction of sorted-subset datasets, despite the large sequencing depth.

The CDR3, from cysteine to phenylalanine, totals 15 residues. The retained sequence is limited to the CDR3, 45 bases, with the frame set at the first base. The donors were healthy, HIV-negative adults who had no recently reported acute infections or vaccinations. All donors were Caucasian adults living in Nashville, Tennessee, USA. CD4+ T cells were enriched by magnetic negative selection; naive cells were then positively selected on CD45RA, and the negative fraction formed the memory subset. Blood was obtained by leukapheresis, after which PBMCs were separated by Ficoll-Histopaque density gradient centrifugation and cryopreserved in liquid nitrogen vapor phase. Purity and quantity of every magnetically sorted T cell population were checked by analytical flow cytometry. Genomic DNA was isolated from each sorted fraction and quantified by UV absorbance on a Nanodrop 2000c. A single count supports this clone. Its antigen is unknown. No base-level quality is on record; no much larger clone is a single base apart.

Using the deep immunoSEQ assay, TCR CDR3 regions were amplified from genomic DNA by multiplex PCR. For each cell subset, the extracted genomic DNA was distributed evenly across all wells of several immunoSEQ 96-well plates, and each plate served as one replicate. For sorted subsets, approximately 200 ng of genomic DNA, equivalent to some 30,000 T cell genomes, went into each replicate PCR. Purified libraries were measured with a Qubit 3.0 fluorometer, size-checked on a Bioanalyzer 2100, and measured again with the KAPA Library Quantification kit. A separate single-read 150-cycle Illumina NextSeq 550 flow cell was used to sequence each immunoSEQ 96-well plate. Regarding the original processing steps: Because only junctional sequences without quality scores were contained in the immunoSEQ output, filtering matching that applied to full-length reads could not be performed. Sequences were annotated with PyIR, a Python wrapper for IgBLAST v1.9, using IMGT germline references to assign V/J genes and CDR3. Reads were filtered out if the reads had weak V/J assignments (E-value above 1e-6), no CDR3, stop codons, out-of-frame junctions, or ambiguous translated residues. V3J clonotypes were defined as sequences sharing the same inferred V gene, J gene, and CDR3 amino acid sequence. The percentage overlap between two repertoires was calculated by dividing the number of shared unique clonotypes by the size of the smaller repertoire. RTK rarefaction, the Chao1 estimator, and Recon v2.1 estimates of unobserved clonotypes were used to assess repertoire richness. For all TCRbeta clonotypes obtained by the gDNA method from several donors, generation probabilities were computed with OLGA. Held by TCRdb, this immuneACCESS table contains in-frame sequences only and omits some clones. Under half of the omission traces to an unresolved V gene where checked; the cause of the rest is unknown. Clone size and the V and J calls come from that table; the DNA yielded D and trimming. Across this sample there are 850,000 to 1,200,000 clones, with about three quarters seen only once. Of the sample, about 1.5% is held by the ten largest clones.

Recombination joined TRBV12-1 with TRBJ2-7. TRBV12-1 is described as a pseudogene. The sequencing sample was made of memory CD4+ T cells sorted from blood. Sample cell subset or site, as interpreted from the label and publication: CD45RA-negative fraction. The receptor's source is a man aged 18 to 29 in good health. In nucleotides, the sequence is TGTGCCAGCAGCTTTTTTTCCGGGCGCGCCTACGAGCAGTACTTC. Translated, it gives CASSFFSGRAYEQYF.